These 3 T cell receptor beta chains share one sample of origin, sequenced in a study of vaccination effects on CD4 cells after COVID-19. The antigens for these receptors are not known. Expansion with viral peptide pools was applied to antigen-specific CD4+ T cells by the ViraFEST assay prior to sequencing. An approximately nine-day culture period preceded the isolation of CD4+ T cells. Each participant received a vaccine that was either BNT162b2 or mRNA-1273, given as two doses. The method was immunoSEQ multiplex PCR; TCRdb's version includes in-frame clones alone and lacks a portion of them. The sample carries about 28,000 clones, over 70% recorded once. This material consisted of CD4+ T cells from PBMCs cultured with HCoV-NL63 spike peptides, taken after COVID-19 vaccination. The receptors originated from a human donor who received a COVID-19 vaccine.

The J gene is TRBJ2-7, the V gene TRBV11-2; D gene ambiguous. The CDR3 contains 13 residues. Per germline, CDR1 SGHAT and CDR2 FQNNGV. V lost 0 bases to trimming and J lost 6 bases, with 9 bases between them. CDR3 bases: TGTGCCAGCAGCTTAGATAGTCTTTCCGAGCAGTACTTC. Amino acids: CASSLDSLSEQYF.

The chain joins TRBV29-1 to TRBJ1-2; D may be TRBD1 (5 bases). CDR1 and CDR2 (germline): SQVTM, ANQGSEA. The V and J ends lost 3 bases and 6 bases respectively, with 11 bases between them. The CDR3 totals 12 residues. CDR3 nucleotides: TGCAGCGTTGAGAGGATGGGACATGGCTACACCTTC. It yields the protein CSVERMGHGYTF.

This clone has only a few counts. This chain links TRBV5-1 with TRBJ2-3; D is undetermined. V dropped 4 bases and J dropped 2 bases, with 11 bases sitting between them. Germline V gene sequence: CDR1 SGHRS, CDR2 YFSETQ. CDR3 length equals 14 residues. CDR3 sequence (DNA): TGCGCCAGCAGCCCCACTGACTCCACAGATACGCAGTATTTT. This codes for CASSPTDSTDTQYF. Supplemented by reference TRBV5-1 and TRBJ2-3, the full variable domain reads KAGVTQTPRYLIKTRGQQVTLSCSPISGHRSVSWYQQTPGQGLQFLFEYFSETQRNKGNFPGRFSGRQFSNSRSEMNVSTLELGDSALYLCASSPTDSTDTQYFGPGTRLTVL.